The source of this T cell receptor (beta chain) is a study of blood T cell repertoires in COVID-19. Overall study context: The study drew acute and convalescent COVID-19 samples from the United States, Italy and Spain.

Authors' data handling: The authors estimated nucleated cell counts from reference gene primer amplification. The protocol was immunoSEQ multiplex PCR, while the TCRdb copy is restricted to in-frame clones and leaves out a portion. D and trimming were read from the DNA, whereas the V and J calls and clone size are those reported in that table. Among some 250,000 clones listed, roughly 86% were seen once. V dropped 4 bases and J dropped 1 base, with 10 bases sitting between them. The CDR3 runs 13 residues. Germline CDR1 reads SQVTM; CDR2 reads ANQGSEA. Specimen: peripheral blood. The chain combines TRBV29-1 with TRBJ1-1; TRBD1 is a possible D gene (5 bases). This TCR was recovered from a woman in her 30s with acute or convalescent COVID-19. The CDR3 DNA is TGCAGCGTTGGTCGGGGGACGAACACTGAAGCTTTCTTT. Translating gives CSVGRGTNTEAFF.